This entry lists 32 T cell receptor beta chains sequenced from one sample in a study of tumor and adjacent non-tumor tissue in lung cancer. Three rounds of nested PCR, following a modified ARM-PCR protocol, produced the TCRbeta library. TCRdb processed the multiplex PCR reads anew with MiXCR; each CDR3 protein has one entry. Of roughly 220,000 distinct CDR3 sequences in the sample, 60% to 75% were seen once. No cell sorting was done before RNA was extracted from the tissue. The material sequenced was lung tumor tissue. The receptors were sampled from a man aged 60 to 69 with non-small cell lung cancer.

The chain joins TRBV11-3 to TRBJ2-7; unclear D gene. The CDR3 loop spans 16 amino acids. Germline lookup yields CDR1 SGHNT and CDR2 YENEEA. Deletions cut 0 bases from V and 5 bases from J, with 17 bases between. CDR3 residues: CASSLDVSWSLHEQYF. For the CDR3, the DNA is TGTGCCAGCAGCTTAGATGTTAGCTGGAGTCTCCACGAGCAGTACTTC.

V is TRBV6-5 and J is TRBJ2-2; D is undetermined. Per the germline V gene, CDR1 is MNHEY and CDR2 is SVGAGI. This CDR3 is built from 14 residues. V was shortened by 8 bases and J by 2 bases, with 12 bases between the two germline ends. In DNA form, the CDR3 reads TGTGCCAGCTGCTTAACCCACAACACCGGGGAGCTGTTTTTT. It encodes CASCLTHNTGELFF.

This clonotype showed up just once. The final CDR3 position lacks the conserved phenylalanine or tryptophan, pointing to a likely read error. The DNA is left out, because the CDR3 cannot be placed on it with certainty; the CDR3 is given as TCRdb lists it. V is TRBV11-3 and J is TRBJ2-1; the D call TRBD2 from the table was never checked on the DNA. Germline V gene data show CDR1 as SGHNT and CDR2 as YENEEA. The CDR3 spans 15 amino acids, including both terminal residues. The CDR3 protein is CASSSLAGGYNEQSL.

The chain carries TRBV6-5 and TRBJ1-6, with a tentative D call TRBD1 (6 bases). The CDR3 runs to 15 residues. Trimming removed 0 bases from V and 8 bases from J, with 11 bases in between. Germline CDR1 and CDR2: MNHEY and SVGAGI. The CDR3 loop reads CASSYSTEGDSPLHF. In DNA, the CDR3 is TGTGCCAGCAGTTACTCTACGGAGGGGGATTCACCCCTCCACTTT.

On this clonotype itself: This may stem from a read error, because a much larger clone lies one nucleotide away. The chain combines TRBV20-1 with TRBJ1-4; tentative D call: TRBD1 (5 bases). This CDR3 has 13 amino acids. V lost 5 bases and J lost 5, with 12 bases in between. Germline V gives CDR1 DFQATT, CDR2 SNEGSKA (reference sequence). Written as DNA, the CDR3 is TGCAGTGCTCCAGGGAGCTTAAATGAAAAACTGTTTTTT. Residues: CSAPGSLNEKLFF.

Worth noting for this clonotype: The junction differs from germline at one of its ends, possibly a read error. The chain joins TRBV6-5 to TRBJ2-1; no clear D gene. CDR1 is MNHEY and CDR2 is SVGAGI in the germline V gene. This CDR3 is 13 amino acids long. Here the CDR3 reads CASHGRSYNKQIF. In DNA, the CDR3 is TGTGCGAGCCATGGTAGATCCTACAATAAGCAGATCTTC.

CDR3 residues: CSALSIKGQGSRGNQPQYF. CDR3 DNA: TGCAGTGCTCTCTCCATAAAGGGACAGGGTTCAAGGGGCAATCAGCCCCAGTATTTT. This rearrangement joins TRBV20-1 to TRBJ1-5; 9 positions match TRBD1. The J call could be wrong; TRBJ2-3 is a better fit for the DNA end. Germline V gene sequence: CDR1 DFQATT, CDR2 SNEGSKA (reference sequence). CDR3 length equals 19 residues.

As regards this clonotype: One end of the junction does not line up with germline, which may come from a read error. V usage is TRBV7-9 and J usage is TRBJ1-2; the D is unclear. Germline values: CDR1 SEHNR, CDR2 FQNEAQ (reference sequence). The CDR3 runs to 12 residues. CDR3 residues: CTSSSFDGGYTF. In DNA, the CDR3 is TGTACCAGCAGCTCGTTTGATGGGGGCTACACCTTC.

Concerning this clonotype: A much larger clone differs by one base, so this may be a read error. The genes are TRBV7-9 and TRBJ2-2; D may be TRBD2 (5 bases). There are 12 residues in the CDR3. Germline loops: CDR1 SEHNR, CDR2 FQNEAQ (reference sequence). CDR3: CVSGVFTGELFF. The CDR3 DNA follows: TGTGTCAGCGGAGTATTTACCGGGGAGCTGTTTTTT.

For this clonotype: At one boundary the junction diverges from the germline segment, which might be a read error. The rearrangement uses TRBV7-9 and TRBJ2-7; D gene ambiguous. Germline V gene data show CDR1 as SEHNR and CDR2 as FQNEAQ (reference sequence). The CDR3 length is 15 residues. Written as DNA, the CDR3 is TGTGCCTGCAGCTTACGACATGGGAATTCGTGGGAGCAGTACTTC. Its protein is CACSLRHGNSWEQYF.

This clonotype was picked up a small number of times. A much larger clonotype is one base distant, so this may be a read error. CDR3 sequence (DNA): TGCAATGCTAGAGCGGCGGTCGGAACAGATACGCAGTATTTT. Protein sequence: CNARAAVGTDTQYF. The rearrangement joins TRBV20-1 to TRBJ2-3; the D gene is possibly TRBD2 (5 bases). Germline CDR1 reads DFQATT; CDR2 reads SNEGSKA (reference sequence). The CDR3 has 14 residues.

Of note for this clonotype: Germline is not matched at one junction end, which may reflect a read error. The CDR3 protein is CASRLDTMMDEQFF. The DNA for the CDR3 is TGTGCCAGCAGGTTAGATACGATGATGGATGAGCAGTTCTTT. The chain joins TRBV11-3 to TRBJ2-1; the D is unclear. The CDR3 consists of 14 residues. The germline CDR1 and CDR2 sequences are SGHNT and YENEEA.

The gene calls are TRBV29-1 and TRBJ2-6, with D perhaps TRBD2 (6 bases). V gave up 0 bases and J gave up 1 base, with 10 bases separating them. Per the germline V gene, CDR1 is SQVTM and CDR2 is ANQGSEA. The CDR3 is 16 amino acids. The CDR3, as DNA: TGCAGCGTTGAAGATCGGGGGAGATCTGGGGCCAACGTCCTGACTTTC. The encoded protein is CSVEDRGRSGANVLTF.

This clonotype was seen a handful of times. V gene TRBV20-1 combines with J gene TRBJ2-5; D is tentatively TRBD1 or TRBD2 (5 bases each). CDR1 is DFQATT and CDR2 is SNEGSKA in the germline V gene (reference sequence). The CDR3 runs to 12 residues. V was pared by 3 bases and J by 5 bases, with 10 bases between. The CDR3 sequence: CSASRERETQYF. The CDR3 DNA reads TGCAGTGCTAGCAGGGAGAGGGAGACCCAGTACTTC.

CDR3 in amino acids: CASSQEKETQYF. CDR3 nucleotides: TGTGCCAGCAGCCAGGAGAAAGAGACCCAGTACTTC. The chain couples TRBV14 to TRBJ2-5; D gene ambiguous. CDR3 length: 12 amino acids. Germline V gene data show CDR1 as SGHDN and CDR2 as FVKESK. V was pared by 3 bases and J by 3 bases, with 5 bases between.

This clonotype was seen ten or more times. The genes are TRBV20-1 and TRBJ2-7; perhaps TRBD2 as D (5 bases). The germline V and J ends were trimmed by 7 bases and 7 bases, with 17 bases remaining between them. Germline V gene lookup returns CDR1 DFQATT and CDR2 SNEGSKA (reference sequence). This CDR3 spans 12 amino acids. The chain's CDR3 is CSVQDSSLEQYF. The CDR3 DNA is TGCAGTGTTCAGGACTCATCTCTAGAGCAGTACTTC.

Comment on this clonotype: The junction differs from germline at one of its ends, possibly a read error. The chain links TRBV5-1 to TRBJ2-3; D might be TRBD2 (6 bases). Germline V gene sequence: CDR1 SGHRS, CDR2 YFSETQ. The CDR3 is made up of 16 amino acids. CDR3 in DNA: TGCGCCAGCAACTTGGAGGGAGCGAGAGGGTGGGATACGCAGTATTTT. Its protein is CASNLEGARGWDTQYF. Drawing the rest from reference TRBV5-1 and TRBJ2-3, the complete variable domain is KAGVTQTPRYLIKTRGQQVTLSCSPISGHRSVSWYQQTPGQGLQFLFEYFSETQRNKGNFPGRFSGRQFSNSRSEMNVSTLELGDSALYLCASNLEGARGWDTQYFGPGTRLTVL.

As to this clonotype: Given the absence of the conserved phenylalanine or tryptophan at the CDR3 end, a read error is likely. This rearrangement joins TRBV5-6 to TRBJ2-1; D is perhaps TRBD2 (5 bases). The CDR3 loop spans 14 amino acids. Per the germline V gene, CDR1 is SGHDT and CDR2 is YYEEEE. CDR3 DNA sequence: TGTTCCAGCACCCCTCTTCGACTACCCCATGAGCAGTTCTAC. Protein sequence: CSSTPLRLPHEQFY.

About this clonotype: The junction shows a germline mismatch at one end, possibly a read error. This chain links TRBV20-1 with TRBJ2-5; TRBD1 might be the D (6 bases). The CDR3 is made up of 15 amino acids. Germline loops: CDR1 DFQATT, CDR2 SNEGSKA (reference sequence). As DNA, the CDR3 is TGCAGTGCTAGACGTGGACAGACGGGTCAAGAGACTCAGTACTTC. The encoded protein is CSARRGQTGQETQYF.

A remark on this clonotype: This may come from a read error, since a much larger clone is one base off. V is TRBV29-1 and J is TRBJ1-2, with 11 bases that match TRBD1. CDR3 size: 12 residues. Germline assignment: CDR1 SQVTM and CDR2 ANQGSEA. V gave up 7 bases and J gave up 6 bases; unmatched junction bases: 4. DNA for the CDR3: TGCAGCGCCCGGACAGGGGGCCATGGCTACACCTTC. The encoded protein is CSARTGGHGYTF. Based on the CDR3 plus reference TRBV29-1 and TRBJ1-2, the full variable domain is SAVISQKPSRDICQRGTSLTIQCQVDSQVTMMFWYRQQPGQSLTLIATANQGSEATYESGFVIDKFPISRPNLTFSTLTVSNMSPEDSSIYLCSARTGGHGYTFGSGTRLTVV.

Points on this clonotype: A much more abundant neighbour one base away suggests this may be a read error. V gene TRBV20-1 combines with J gene TRBJ2-5; D might be TRBD2 (5 bases). This CDR3 has 13 amino acids. The ends were cut back, 8 bases at V and 4 bases at J, with 17 bases in the middle. CDR1 DFQATT and CDR2 SNEGSKA come from the germline V gene (reference sequence). Written as DNA, the CDR3 is TGCAGTCCTGGACGGCATGGAGGAGAGACCCAGTACTTC. Its translation is CSPGRHGGETQYF.

Turning to this clonotype: Just one base apart from a much larger clone, this may be a read error. This chain joins TRBV5-4 and TRBJ1-2; unclear D gene. Looked up from germline, CDR1 is SGHNT and CDR2 is YYREEE (reference sequence). CDR3 size: 14 residues. The CDR3 sequence: CASSLASDLGGYIF. In DNA, the CDR3 is TGTGCCAGCAGCTTGGCGTCGGACCTTGGTGGCTACATCTTC.

This clonotype has a handful of counts. The chain uses TRBV9 and TRBJ2-7, with D tentatively TRBD1 (6 bases). V lost 3 bases to trimming and J lost 12 bases, with 19 bases between them. Germline CDR1 SGDLS, CDR2 YYNGEE. The CDR3 has 13 residues. The CDR3 spells CASSAGPGAPVYF. Written as DNA, the CDR3 is TGTGCCAGCAGCGCGGGCCCAGGGGCCCCTGTGTACTTC. The full variable domain, its missing parts supplied by reference TRBV9 and TRBJ2-7, is DSGVTQTPKHLITATGQRVTLRCSPRSGDLSVYWYQQSLDQGLQFLIQYYNGEERAKGNILERFSAQQFPDLHSELNLSSLELGDSALYFCASSAGPGAPVYFGPGTRLTVT.

This clonotype has ten or more counts. This rearrangement joins TRBV6-5 to TRBJ2-7; TRBD1 might be the D (6 bases). Germline V gene sequence: CDR1 MNHEY, CDR2 SVGAGI. V lost 5 bases, J lost 1 base, and 15 bases lay in between. The length of the CDR3 is 15 residues. The CDR3 DNA reads as TGTGCCAGCAGTCAGGCTATGACAGGATCCTACGAGCAGTACTTC. Translating gives CASSQAMTGSYEQYF.

Turning to this clonotype: With a much larger clone just one base away, this may be a read error. This chain connects TRBV5-4 to TRBJ1-1, with TRBD1 as a possible D gene (6 bases). V dropped 0 bases and J dropped 1 base, with 10 bases sitting between them. The CDR3 contains 15 residues. Germline V CDR1 and CDR2: SGHNT, YYREEE (reference sequence). This CDR3 is CASSLGGHKNTEAFF. Here the CDR3 DNA reads TGTGCCAGCAGCTTGGGGGGACATAAGAACACTGAAGCTTTCTTT.

J is TRBJ1-1 and V is TRBV18; D unclear. V lost 0 bases, J lost 0 bases, and 5 bases lay in between. This CDR3 spans 14 amino acids. CDR1 and CDR2 (germline): KGHSH, LQKENI. CDR3 in amino acids: CASSPPTLNTEAFF. CDR3 coding DNA: TGTGCCAGCTCACCACCCACCTTGAACACTGAAGCTTTCTTT.

Regarding this clonotype: Mismatch with germline at one junction end may stem from a read error. The chain has TRBV12-3 or TRBV12-4 and TRBJ1-2, with a weak D call TRBD1 (6 bases). This CDR3 comprises 14 residues. This CDR3 reads CANSPDWGADGYTF. Here the CDR3 DNA reads TGTGCCAACAGTCCGGATTGGGGGGCGGATGGTTACACCTTC.

Of note for this clonotype: A clone one base away is much larger, so this may be a read error. The genes are TRBV5-1 and TRBJ1-4; 7 nucleotides agree with TRBD1. CDR1 and CDR2 (germline): SGHRS, YFSETQ. CDR3 length equals 16 residues. The CDR3 DNA reads as TGCACCAGCAGCACCGGACAGGTTGCAACTAATGAAAAACTGTTTTTT. Its translation is CTSSTGQVATNEKLFF.

Points on this clonotype: The junction shows a germline mismatch at one end, possibly a read error. The chain combines TRBV11-3 with TRBJ2-5; possibly TRBD1 for D (5 bases). Germline V gene sequence: CDR1 SGHNT, CDR2 YENEEA. This CDR3 comprises 15 residues. The CDR3, as DNA: TGTGTCAGCAGCTCTGGACAAGGCAGGTTCGAGACCCAGTACTTC. This translates into CVSSSGQGRFETQYF.

This chain links TRBV20-1 with TRBJ2-7; possibly TRBD1 for D (6 bases). CDR3 length: 15 residues. Germline CDR1 DFQATT, CDR2 SNEGSKA (reference sequence). CDR3 amino acids: CIAAAGAVGTNEQYF. The CDR3 region has the DNA TGCATTGCCGCCGCAGGGGCAGTCGGAACCAACGAGCAGTACTTC.

As regards this clonotype: This likely comes from a read error, as the CDR3 has no conserved phenylalanine or tryptophan at its end. This chain joins TRBV29-1 and TRBJ2-2, with D maybe TRBD1 (6 bases). V was trimmed by 6 bases and J by 8 bases, leaving 10 bases between them. This CDR3 is 11 amino acids long. Germline-derived CDR1 and CDR2 are SQVTM and ANQGSEA. CDR3 loop: CSVQGPGELFS. As DNA, the CDR3 is TGCAGCGTACAGGGACCTGGGGAGCTGTTTTCT.

As for this clonotype: A much larger clone lies a single base off, so this may be a read error. The chain has TRBV29-1 and TRBJ2-1, with D perhaps TRBD2 (6 bases). V was cut by 7 bases and J by 9 bases, with 19 bases left in between. From germline, CDR1 is SQVTM and CDR2 ANQGSEA. The CDR3 length is 13 residues. The DNA of the CDR3 is TGCAGCGCTGAGTTAGCGGCAATGGGTGAGCAGTTCTTC. Protein sequence: CSAELAAMGEQFF.